The 20 T cell receptor beta chains below were found in one sample sequenced in a study of a mutant IDH1 vaccine in newly diagnosed glioma. Time point denoted: week 35, safety follow-up. Every vaccine dose comprised 300 ug of mutant IDH1 20-mer peptide plus topical imiquimod. Their recognized antigens are unknown. Sequencing was performed with immunoSEQ multiplex PCR; in TCRdb, only in-frame clones are kept and a portion is missing. The table records about 54,000 clones, 84% of them present only once. The sample here was PBMCs, taken from a glioma patient whose treatment included an IDH1 peptide vaccine. All receptors come from a young woman with glioma.

For this clone: This CDR3 is also generated by other DNA sequences in the sample. The chain recombines TRBV6-5 with TRBJ1-1; the D gene is possibly TRBD1 (5 bases). Looked up from germline, CDR1 is MNHEY and CDR2 is SVGAGI. V was cut by 0 bases and J by 0 bases, with 5 bases left in between. The CDR3 extends over 14 amino acids. CDR3 nucleotide sequence: TGTGCCAGCAGTTACTCGGGGCTGAACACTGAAGCTTTCTTT. It specifies CASSYSGLNTEAFF.

V usage is TRBV5-1 and J usage is TRBJ1-6; no reliable D call. The germline V and J ends were trimmed by 4 bases and 5 bases, with 13 bases remaining between them. The CDR3 runs 15 residues. The germline CDR1 and CDR2 sequences are SGHRS and YFSETQ. CDR3 coding DNA: TGCGCCAGCAGCAGGATAGGTGGAAATAATTCACCCCTCCACTTT. It is translated as CASSRIGGNNSPLHF.

J is TRBJ1-5 and V is TRBV4-1; D is ambiguous. Germline V gene sequence: CDR1 MGHRA, CDR2 YSYEKL. The CDR3 sequence is 18 residues long. The V end lost 4 bases, the J end lost 2 bases, and 21 bases lay between the germline ends. The CDR3 nucleotides are TGCGCCAGCAGCCGGTTTACTTTATTTGAGTTCCGCAATCAGCCCCAGCATTTT. The encoded protein is CASSRFTLFEFRNQPQHF.

This clone was detected only a few times. The chain links TRBV27 to TRBJ1-6; 8 nucleotides align to TRBD1. CDR1 and CDR2 (germline): MNHEY, SMNVEV (reference sequence). Unmatched junction bases numbered 10, after V lost 3 bases and J lost 9 bases. This CDR3 is 16 amino acids long. In DNA, the CDR3 is TGTGCCAGCAGTTTTAGCGGAACAGGGGGGGCTTCACCCCTCCACTTT. Protein product: CASSFSGTGGASPLHF.

The chain couples TRBV5-1 to TRBJ2-7; D perhaps matches TRBD1 (6 bases). V was clipped by 3 bases and J by 0 bases, with 13 bases between them. The CDR3 is 15 residues long. Germline loops: CDR1 SGHRS, CDR2 YFSETQ. DNA for the CDR3: TGCGCCAGCAGCTCGGGACAAGCTAGCTCCTACGAGCAGTACTTC. Residues: CASSSGQASSYEQYF.

The V call is TRBV5-1, the J call TRBJ1-2; D unresolved. The CDR3 totals 14 residues. The ends were cut back, 4 bases at V and 0 bases at J, with 10 bases in the middle. Germline V lookup: CDR1 SGHRS, CDR2 YFSETQ. The CDR3 reads CASSTTQANYGYTF. The CDR3 nucleotides are TGCGCCAGCAGCACAACCCAGGCTAACTATGGCTACACCTTC.

The chain joins TRBV7-9 to TRBJ2-1, with D possibly being TRBD2 (6 bases). Germline CDR1 reads SEHNR; CDR2 reads FQNEAQ (reference sequence). Trimming took off 3 bases at V and 2 bases at J, with 11 bases between the two ends. This CDR3 has 15 amino acids. The CDR3 region is CASSFLEGTYNEQFF. CDR3 nucleotides: TGTGCCAGCAGCTTTCTGGAGGGTACCTACAATGAGCAGTTCTTC.

The J gene is TRBJ1-5, the V gene TRBV30, with D hard to call. Germline V gene lookup returns CDR1 GTSNPN and CDR2 SVGIG (reference sequence). V shed 0 bases and J shed 6 bases, with 9 bases lying between them. The CDR3 loop spans 13 amino acids. CDR3 in DNA: TGTGCCTGGAGTGTGGGTAGGGCTCAGCCCCAGCATTTT. Translation: CAWSVGRAQPQHF.

The rearrangement links TRBV5-1 to TRBJ1-1; the D gene is possibly TRBD1 (6 bases). The length of the CDR3 is 17 residues. V was clipped by 0 bases and J by 3 bases, with 18 bases between them. Germline V gene data show CDR1 as SGHRS and CDR2 as YFSETQ. The CDR3: CASSLGVRGGADTEAFF. The CDR3, as DNA: TGCGCCAGCAGCTTGGGGGTGCGCGGGGGGGCGGACACTGAAGCTTTCTTT.

V usage is TRBV7-2 and J usage is TRBJ2-2; D perhaps matches TRBD1 (6 bases). There are 15 residues in the CDR3. Per the germline V gene, CDR1 is SGHTA and CDR2 is FQGNSA. V shed 1 base and J shed 4 bases, with 10 bases lying between them. The CDR3 here is CASSLGQVGTGELFF. In nucleotides, the CDR3 is TGTGCCAGCAGCTTAGGACAGGTTGGCACCGGGGAGCTGTTTTTT.

The rearrangement joins TRBV30 to TRBJ2-2; D not certain. Germline CDR1 and CDR2: GTSNPN and SVGIG (reference sequence). Trimming took 3 bases from V and 1 from J, leaving 15 bases between them. This CDR3 is 16 amino acids long. CDR3 coding DNA: TGTGCCTGGAGATATTGGATGCGACAGAACACCGGGGAGCTGTTTTTT. This sequence encodes CAWRYWMRQNTGELFF.

The chain links TRBV11-3 to TRBJ2-3; TRBD2 aligns across 9 bases. With 2 bases clipped from V and 0 bases from J, the junction kept 9 bases outside the gene matches. CDR1 and CDR2 from the germline V gene are SGHNT and YENEEA. The CDR3 is made up of 18 amino acids. As DNA, the CDR3 is TGTGCCAGCAGCTTAATGGCGGGAGGGTACCCTAGCACAGATACGCAGTATTTT. Protein product: CASSLMAGGYPSTDTQYF.

The J gene is TRBJ1-5, the V gene TRBV7-3, with D possibly being TRBD1 (5 bases). V was trimmed by 5 bases and J by 0 bases, leaving 14 bases between them. This CDR3 has 16 amino acids. The V gene's germline CDR1 is SGHTA and CDR2 FQGTGA. The CDR3 region has the DNA TGTGCCAGCAGCGCCTTAAGGGGTTATAGCAATCAGCCCCAGCATTTT. It yields the protein CASSALRGYSNQPQHF.

This chain joins TRBV9 and TRBJ1-2; D may be TRBD1 (6 bases). The CDR3 totals 15 residues. The germline V and J ends were trimmed by 0 bases and 4 bases, with 13 bases remaining between them. CDR1 and CDR2 (germline): SGDLS, YYNGEE. CDR3 sequence (DNA): TGTGCCAGCAGCGTAGATTCGGGGGCGGGCTATGGCTACACCTTC. Protein product: CASSVDSGAGYGYTF. Filled out from reference TRBV9 and TRBJ1-2, the complete variable domain reads DSGVTQTPKHLITATGQRVTLRCSPRSGDLSVYWYQQSLDQGLQFLIQYYNGEERAKGNILERFSAQQFPDLHSELNLSSLELGDSALYFCASSVDSGAGYGYTFGSGTRLTVV.

The genes are TRBV9 and TRBJ2-7, with D uncertain. The V gene's germline CDR1 is SGDLS and CDR2 YYNGEE. The CDR3 totals 14 residues. Trimming took off 4 bases at V and 7 bases at J, with 18 bases between the two ends. CDR3 sequence reads: CASSPRQDPSEQYF. CDR3 nucleotide sequence: TGTGCCAGCAGCCCCCGGCAGGACCCCAGTGAGCAGTACTTC. Full variable domain (missing parts from reference TRBV9 and TRBJ2-7): DSGVTQTPKHLITATGQRVTLRCSPRSGDLSVYWYQQSLDQGLQFLIQYYNGEERAKGNILERFSAQQFPDLHSELNLSSLELGDSALYFCASSPRQDPSEQYFGPGTRLTVT.

The V and J genes are TRBV5-1 and TRBJ2-7; D ambiguous. Germline V CDR1 and CDR2: SGHRS, YFSETQ. The CDR3 extends over 11 amino acids. Trimming removed 4 bases at V and 2 bases at J, with 4 bases between. Here the CDR3 DNA reads TGCGCCAGCAGCGGGACCTACGAGCAGTACTTC. Its protein is CASSGTYEQYF.

The chain links TRBV27 to TRBJ2-7; D is unclear. Germline V CDR1 and CDR2: MNHEY, SMNVEV (reference sequence). The CDR3 sequence is 13 residues long. V gave up 5 bases and J gave up 2 bases, with 10 bases separating them. The CDR3 sequence is CASSSKPTYEQYF. For the CDR3, the DNA is TGTGCCAGCAGTAGTAAGCCCACCTACGAGCAGTACTTC.

The V gene is TRBV27, the J gene TRBJ1-2, with a weak D call TRBD1 (5 bases). Trimming shortened V by 3 bases and J by 4 bases, and 15 bases separated the two germline ends. Germline V gives CDR1 MNHEY, CDR2 SMNVEV (reference sequence). This CDR3 has 15 amino acids. CDR3 residues: CASSFDRRGPYGYTF. The CDR3 bases are TGTGCCAGCAGTTTCGATCGGCGGGGACCCTATGGCTACACCTTC.

Details on this clone: The junction shows a germline mismatch at one end, possibly a read error. The chain couples TRBV7-2 to TRBJ2-7; weak D call: TRBD2 (6 bases). CDR3 length: 13 amino acids. Germline CDR1 reads SGHTA; CDR2 reads FQGNSA. The CDR3 protein is CASARSGGDEQYF. CDR3 nucleotides: TGCGCTTCGGCCAGGTCAGGCGGGGACGAGCAGTACTTC.

The chain joins TRBV9 to TRBJ2-1; D not certain. The germline CDR1 and CDR2 sequences are SGDLS and YYNGEE. V was trimmed by 0 bases and J by 7 bases, leaving 8 bases between them. The CDR3 sequence is 13 residues long. CDR3 loop: CASSVVVSNEQFF. Written as DNA, the CDR3 is TGTGCCAGCAGCGTAGTGGTATCGAATGAGCAGTTCTTC.